The clone carrying this TCR beta chain occurred once. What it binds is unknown. This CDR3 is 14 amino acids long. V was clipped by 2 bases and J by 3 bases, with 11 bases between them. Germline CDR1 is MNHEY and CDR2 is SMNVEV (reference sequence). The data were obtained in a study of cytomegalovirus exposure and HLA in healthy donors. Background on the study: A prior study identified some 100 million unique TCR beta sequences from about 200 million T cells.

General observations from the study: Within an earlier analysis, most TCR beta V segments proved productive either about 87% or about 30% of the time. In a later analysis, at a false discovery rate of 0.05, roughly 17,000 TCR beta sequences matched HLA alleles.

PCR primers comprised 60 Vbeta and 13 Jbeta primers. Sequencing used immunoSEQ multiplex PCR; TCRdb keeps in-frame clones, though not all of them. The sample lists about 160,000 clones; around 74% were seen once. The sequence derives from a female donor in good health and CMV-seronegative. The gene calls are TRBV27 and TRBJ2-7; tentative D call: TRBD1 (5 bases). The sequenced material came from PBMCs. CDR3 nucleotide sequence: TGTGCCAGCAGTTTAAGGGGCGCGGTCTACGAGCAGTACTTC. It specifies CASSLRGAVYEQYF.